The present T cell receptor (beta chain) was sequenced within a study of HIV-infected patients and healthy controls. This clonotype was found a few times. This CDR3 has 13 residues. Trimming left V 5 bases short and J 1 base short, with 9 bases between. CDR1 is SEHNR, CDR2 FQNEAQ, per germline (reference sequence). TCRdb recomputed calls from the 5' RACE reads with MiXCR, one row per CDR3 protein. In the table there are about 17,000 distinct CDR3 sequences, about a sixth of which are singletons. Input material: CD8+ T cells from blood. The receptor was derived from a human donor in good health. The V and J genes are TRBV7-9 and TRBJ2-7; the D is unclear. This CDR3 is CASSRTDSYEQYF. DNA for the CDR3: TGTGCCAGCAGCCGCACTGATTCCTACGAGCAGTACTTC.